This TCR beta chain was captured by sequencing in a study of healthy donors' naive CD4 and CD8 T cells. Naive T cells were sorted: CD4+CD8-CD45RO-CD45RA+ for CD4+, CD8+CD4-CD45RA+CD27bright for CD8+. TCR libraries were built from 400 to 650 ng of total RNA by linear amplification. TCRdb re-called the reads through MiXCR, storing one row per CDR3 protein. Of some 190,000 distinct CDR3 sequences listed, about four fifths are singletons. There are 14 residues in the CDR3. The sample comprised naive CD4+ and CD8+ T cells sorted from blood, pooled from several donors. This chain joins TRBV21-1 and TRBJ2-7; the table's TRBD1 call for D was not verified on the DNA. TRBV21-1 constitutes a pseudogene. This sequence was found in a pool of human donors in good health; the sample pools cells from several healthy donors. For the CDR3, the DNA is TGTGCCAGCAGCAAAGGACAGGCATCCTACGAGCAGTACTTC. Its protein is CASSKGQASYEQYF.